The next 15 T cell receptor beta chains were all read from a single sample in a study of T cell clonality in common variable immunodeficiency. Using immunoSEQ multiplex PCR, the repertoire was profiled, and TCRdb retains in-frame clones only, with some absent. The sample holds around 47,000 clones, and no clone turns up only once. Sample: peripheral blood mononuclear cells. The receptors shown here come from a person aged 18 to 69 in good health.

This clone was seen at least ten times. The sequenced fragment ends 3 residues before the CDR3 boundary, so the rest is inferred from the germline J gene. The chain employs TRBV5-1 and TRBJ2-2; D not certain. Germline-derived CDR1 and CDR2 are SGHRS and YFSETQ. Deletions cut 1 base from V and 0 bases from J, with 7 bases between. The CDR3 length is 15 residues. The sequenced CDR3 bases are TGCGCCAGCAGCTTGAGGCAGACGAACACCGGGGAG. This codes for CASSLRQTNTGE. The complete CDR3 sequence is CASSLRQTNTGELFF.

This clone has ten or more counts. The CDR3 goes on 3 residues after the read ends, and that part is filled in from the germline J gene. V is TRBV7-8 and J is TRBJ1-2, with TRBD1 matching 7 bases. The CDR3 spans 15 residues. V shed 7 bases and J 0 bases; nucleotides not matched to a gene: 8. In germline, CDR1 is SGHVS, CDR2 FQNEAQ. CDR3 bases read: TGTGCCAGCACCCCTAGGACAGGCGCTAACTATGGC. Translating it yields CASTPRTGANYG. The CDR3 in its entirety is CASTPRTGANYGYTF.

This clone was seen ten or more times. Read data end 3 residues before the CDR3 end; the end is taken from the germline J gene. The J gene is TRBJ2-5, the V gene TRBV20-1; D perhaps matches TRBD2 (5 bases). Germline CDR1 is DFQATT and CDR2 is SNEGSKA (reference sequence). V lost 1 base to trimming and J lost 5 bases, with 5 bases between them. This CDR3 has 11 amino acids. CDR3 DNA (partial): TGCAGTGCTAGAGTAGCGGAGACC. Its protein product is CSARVAET. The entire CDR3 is CSARVAETQYF.

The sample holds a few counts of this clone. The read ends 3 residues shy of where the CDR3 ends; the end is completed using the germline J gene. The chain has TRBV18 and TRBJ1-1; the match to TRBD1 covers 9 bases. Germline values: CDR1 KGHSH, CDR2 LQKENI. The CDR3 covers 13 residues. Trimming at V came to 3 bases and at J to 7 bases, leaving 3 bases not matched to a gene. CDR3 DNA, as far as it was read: TGTGCCAGCTCACCTAGACAGGGGGATGAA. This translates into CASSPRQGDE. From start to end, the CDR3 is CASSPRQGDEAFF.

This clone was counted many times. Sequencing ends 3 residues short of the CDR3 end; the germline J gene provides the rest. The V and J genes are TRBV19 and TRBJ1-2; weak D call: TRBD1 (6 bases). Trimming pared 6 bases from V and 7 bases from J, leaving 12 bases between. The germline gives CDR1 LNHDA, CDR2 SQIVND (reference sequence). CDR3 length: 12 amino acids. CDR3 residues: CASRHRVRGYTF. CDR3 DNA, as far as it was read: TGTGCCAGTAGGCACAGGGTGCGTGGC.

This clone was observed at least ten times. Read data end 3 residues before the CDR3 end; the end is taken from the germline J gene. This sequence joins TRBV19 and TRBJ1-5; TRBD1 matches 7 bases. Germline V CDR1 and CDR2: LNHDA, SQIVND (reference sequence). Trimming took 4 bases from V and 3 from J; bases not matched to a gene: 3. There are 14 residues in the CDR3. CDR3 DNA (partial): TGTGCCAGTAGTAGGGGACAGTTCAATCAGCCC. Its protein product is CASSRGQFNQP. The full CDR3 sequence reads CASSRGQFNQPQHF.

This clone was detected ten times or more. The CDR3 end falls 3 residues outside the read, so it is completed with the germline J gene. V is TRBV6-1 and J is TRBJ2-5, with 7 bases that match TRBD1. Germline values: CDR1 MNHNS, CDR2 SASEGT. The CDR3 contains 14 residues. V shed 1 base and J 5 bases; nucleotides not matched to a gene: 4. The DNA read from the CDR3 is TGTGCCAGCAGTGAAGGGACAGGCCGGGAGACC. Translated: CASSEGTGRET. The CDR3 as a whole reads CASSEGTGRETQYF.

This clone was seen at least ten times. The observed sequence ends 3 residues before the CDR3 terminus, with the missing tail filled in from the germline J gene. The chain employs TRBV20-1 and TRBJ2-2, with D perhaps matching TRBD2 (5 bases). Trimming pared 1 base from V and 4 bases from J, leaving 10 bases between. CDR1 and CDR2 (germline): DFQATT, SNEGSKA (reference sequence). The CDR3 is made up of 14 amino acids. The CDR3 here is CSARVRLPTGELFF. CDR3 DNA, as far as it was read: TGCAGTGCTAGAGTGAGACTACCCACCGGGGAG.

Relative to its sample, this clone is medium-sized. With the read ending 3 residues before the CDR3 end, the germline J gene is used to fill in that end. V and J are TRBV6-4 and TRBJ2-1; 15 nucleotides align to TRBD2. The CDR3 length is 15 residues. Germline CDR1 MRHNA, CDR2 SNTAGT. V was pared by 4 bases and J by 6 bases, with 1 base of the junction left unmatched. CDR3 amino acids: CASSGTSGGANEQFF. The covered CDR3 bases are TGTGCCAGCAGTGGGACTAGCGGGGGGGCCAATGAG.

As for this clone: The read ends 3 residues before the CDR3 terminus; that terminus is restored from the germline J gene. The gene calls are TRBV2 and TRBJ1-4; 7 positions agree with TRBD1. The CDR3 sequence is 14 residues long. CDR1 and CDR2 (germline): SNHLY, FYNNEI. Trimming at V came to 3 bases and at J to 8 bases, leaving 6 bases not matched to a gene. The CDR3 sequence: CASSEWQGGEKLFF. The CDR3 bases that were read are TGTGCCAGCAGTGAGTGGCAGGGGGGAGAAAAA.

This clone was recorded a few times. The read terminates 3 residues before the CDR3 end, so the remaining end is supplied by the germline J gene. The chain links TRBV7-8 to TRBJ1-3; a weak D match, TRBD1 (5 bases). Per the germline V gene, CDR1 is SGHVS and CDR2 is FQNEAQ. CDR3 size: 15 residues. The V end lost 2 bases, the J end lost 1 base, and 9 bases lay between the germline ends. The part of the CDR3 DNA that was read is TGTGCCAGCAGCTTACGACAGACTTCTGGAAACACC. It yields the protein CASSLRQTSGNT. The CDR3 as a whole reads CASSLRQTSGNTIYF.

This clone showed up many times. The DNA read from the CDR3 is TGTGCCAGCTCACCCCCCTTCATCGGCGGGAGAAGCTACGAG. This gives the protein CASSPPFIGGRSYE. The complete CDR3 reads CASSPPFIGGRSYEQYF. The gene calls are TRBV18 and TRBJ2-7; 7 bases fit TRBD2. The read ends 3 residues before the CDR3 terminus; that terminus is restored from the germline J gene. V lost 3 bases to trimming and J lost 3 bases; unmatched junction nucleotides: 14. The CDR3 spans 17 residues. CDR1 is KGHSH and CDR2 is LQKENI in the germline V gene.

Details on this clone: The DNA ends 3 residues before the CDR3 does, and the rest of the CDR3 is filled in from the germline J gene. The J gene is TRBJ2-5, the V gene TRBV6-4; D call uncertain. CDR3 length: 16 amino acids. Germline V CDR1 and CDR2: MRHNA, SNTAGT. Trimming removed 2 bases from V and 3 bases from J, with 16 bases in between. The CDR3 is CASSDPLLWLEETQYF. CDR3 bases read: TGTGCCAGCAGTGACCCTTTACTGTGGTTAGAAGAGACC.

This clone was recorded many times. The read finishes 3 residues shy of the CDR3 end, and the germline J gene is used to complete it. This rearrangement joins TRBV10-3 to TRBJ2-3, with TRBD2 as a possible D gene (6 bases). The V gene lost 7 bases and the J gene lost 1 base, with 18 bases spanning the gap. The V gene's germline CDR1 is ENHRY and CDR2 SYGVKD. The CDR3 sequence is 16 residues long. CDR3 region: CAITQASVAGTDTQYF. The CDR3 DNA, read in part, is TGTGCCATCACCCAAGCCTCGGTAGCGGGCACAGATACG.

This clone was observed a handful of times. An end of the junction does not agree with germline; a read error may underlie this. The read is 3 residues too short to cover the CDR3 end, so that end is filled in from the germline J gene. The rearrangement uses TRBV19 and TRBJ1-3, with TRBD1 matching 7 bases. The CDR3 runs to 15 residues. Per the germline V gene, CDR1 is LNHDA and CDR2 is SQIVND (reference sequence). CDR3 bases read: TGTGCCAGTAGGATAGGGACAGTCTCTGGAAACACC. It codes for CASRIGTVSGNT. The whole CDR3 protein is CASRIGTVSGNTIYF.